These 19 T cell receptor beta chains share one sample of origin, sequenced in a study of shared clonotypes between healthy human individuals. Method: immunoSEQ multiplex PCR; TCRdb's copy keeps in-frame clones and lacks some. The table has 2,500,000 or so clones, around 90% seen once. Sequencing was done on a sample of naive CD4+ T cells sorted from blood. Documented subset: CD45RA+ positively selected. The receptors shown here come from a man between 18 and 29 years old in good health.

This clone was recorded a few times. The J gene is TRBJ1-2, the V gene TRBV27; D is unresolved. Trimming stripped 5 bases from V and 6 bases from J, with 13 bases between. From germline, CDR1 is MNHEY and CDR2 SMNVEV (reference sequence). This CDR3 spans 13 amino acids. CDR3 sequence reads: CASSPRGPHGYTF. The CDR3 DNA follows: TGTGCCAGCAGTCCCAGAGGGCCCCATGGCTACACCTTC.

This chain connects TRBV30 to TRBJ1-4; D uncertain. This CDR3 spans 15 amino acids. Germline-derived CDR1 and CDR2 are GTSNPN and SVGIG (reference sequence). The V and J ends lost 5 bases and 3 bases respectively, with 16 bases between them. The CDR3 DNA reads as TGTGCCTGGTCACCGCTCATAGGTTCTAATGAAAAACTGTTTTTT. Protein sequence: CAWSPLIGSNEKLFF.

This clone was detected once. The rearrangement uses TRBV27 and TRBJ1-2, with D unresolved. CDR3 length: 12 residues. CDR1 is MNHEY and CDR2 is SMNVEV in the germline V gene (reference sequence). The germline V and J ends were trimmed by 8 bases and 4 bases, with 11 bases remaining between them. This CDR3 is CASAKYGYGYTF. The CDR3 nucleotides are TGTGCCAGCGCCAAATACGGCTATGGCTACACCTTC.

This chain connects TRBV6-6 to TRBJ2-5, with D unclear. The J call is doubtful: the DNA matches TRBJ2-7 better. In germline, CDR1 is MNHNY, CDR2 SVGAGI (reference sequence). CDR3 size: 11 residues. The CDR3, as DNA: TGTGCCAGCACTTCCGGATACGAGCAGTACTTC. Its translation: CASTSGYEQYF.

This clone was found once. This chain joins TRBV19 and TRBJ1-5; maybe TRBD1 (5 bases). CDR3 length: 15 amino acids. CDR1 LNHDA and CDR2 SQIVND come from the germline V gene (reference sequence). The germline V and J ends were trimmed by 10 bases and 1 base, with 17 bases remaining between them. The CDR3 protein is CATGRGGSSNQPQHF. The CDR3 bases are TGTGCCACTGGGAGGGGAGGGTCCAGCAATCAGCCCCAGCATTTT.

The chain employs TRBV10-3 and TRBJ2-1; D is tentatively TRBD1 or TRBD2 (6 bases each). Trimming took 4 bases from V and 9 from J, leaving 13 bases between them. In germline, CDR1 is ENHRY, CDR2 SYGVKD. The CDR3 has 13 residues. CDR3 DNA sequence: TGTGCCATCAGTGGGGGGGCGGAAGGTGAGCAGTTCTTC. Translating gives CAISGGAEGEQFF.

CDR3 bases: TGTGCCAGCAGAAAGGGGGAGGGAGAGACCCAGTACTTC. It codes for CASRKGEGETQYF. The chain couples TRBV11-3 to TRBJ2-5, with a tentative D call TRBD2 (7 bases). Germline lookup yields CDR1 SGHNT and CDR2 YENEEA. The CDR3 has 13 residues. V lost 6 bases to trimming and J lost 4 bases, with 12 bases between them.

The rearrangement uses TRBV7-9 and TRBJ1-1, with D unclear. Germline assignment: CDR1 SEHNR and CDR2 FQNEAQ (reference sequence). V was trimmed by 5 bases and J by 0 bases, leaving 7 bases between them. The CDR3 is 13 amino acids. The CDR3 DNA reads TGTGCCAGCAGCCCTAATATGAACACTGAAGCTTTCTTT. Protein product: CASSPNMNTEAFF. The complete variable domain, with remaining parts taken from reference TRBV7-9 and TRBJ1-1, reads DTGVSQNPRHKITKRGQNVTFRCDPISEHNRLYWYRQTLGQGPEFLTYFQNEAQLEKSRLLSDRFSAERPKGSFSTLEIQRTEQGDSAMYLCASSPNMNTEAFFGQGTRLTVV.

V gene TRBV6-5 combines with J gene TRBJ2-1; D not certain. Germline loops: CDR1 MNHEY, CDR2 SVGAGI. V shed 6 bases and J shed 10 bases, with 10 bases lying between them. The CDR3 length is 11 residues. The CDR3 DNA follows: TGTGCCAGCAGAAGCATCACAGAGCAGTTCTTC. It encodes CASRSITEQFF.

As to this clone: This specimen includes other DNA sequences encoding the same CDR3. The CDR3 sequence: CASSVATGGTPQETQYF. CDR3 sequence (DNA): TGTGCCAGCAGCGTAGCTACAGGGGGCACGCCGCAAGAGACCCAGTACTTC. The V and J genes are TRBV9 and TRBJ2-5; 9 positions match TRBD1. The trim removed 0 bases at V and 2 bases at J, leaving 8 bases unmatched. Germline V lookup: CDR1 SGDLS, CDR2 YYNGEE. The CDR3 has 17 amino acids.

The chain has TRBV4-3 and TRBJ1-5; no firm D call. From germline, CDR1 is LGHNA and CDR2 YSLEER. Trimming stripped 0 bases from V and 4 bases from J, with 10 bases between. The CDR3 extends over 15 amino acids. The CDR3 coding sequence is TGCGCCAGCAGCCAAGATAGAGGGAGAAATCAGCCCCAGCATTTT. Protein sequence: CASSQDRGRNQPQHF.

V usage is TRBV19 and J usage is TRBJ2-3, with no clear D. The CDR3 consists of 15 residues. Germline V gene data show CDR1 as LNHDA and CDR2 as SQIVND (reference sequence). The V end lost 3 bases, the J end lost 0 bases, and 10 bases lay between the germline ends. The chain's CDR3 is CASSMLGSSTDTQYF. In DNA form, the CDR3 reads TGTGCCAGTAGTATGTTGGGATCTAGCACAGATACGCAGTATTTT. The complete variable domain, with remaining parts taken from reference TRBV19 and TRBJ2-3, reads DGGITQSPKYLFRKEGQNVTLSCEQNLNHDAMYWYRQDPGQGLRLIYYSQIVNDFQKGDIAEGYSVSREKKESFPLTVTSAQKNPTAFYLCASSMLGSSTDTQYFGPGTRLTVL.

This chain joins TRBV9 and TRBJ2-5; the D gene is possibly TRBD2 (6 bases). CDR1 is SGDLS, CDR2 YYNGEE, per germline. V was shortened by 3 bases and J by 2 bases, with 17 bases between the two germline ends. The CDR3 totals 16 residues. CDR3 protein: CASSGRGGLWQETQYF. The CDR3 DNA reads as TGTGCCAGCAGCGGCCGTGGAGGGCTTTGGCAAGAGACCCAGTACTTC.

The rearrangement joins TRBV6-1 to TRBJ1-1; 10 bases align to TRBD1. Per the germline V gene, CDR1 is MNHNS and CDR2 is SASEGT. Trimming cost V 5 bases and J 3 bases; bases outside gene matches: 3. The CDR3 sequence is 14 residues long. CDR3 sequence: CASSRQGADTEAFF. For the CDR3, the DNA is TGTGCCAGCAGTCGACAGGGGGCGGACACTGAAGCTTTCTTT.

The V and J genes are TRBV6-5 and TRBJ1-2, with a weak D call TRBD1 (5 bases). The CDR3 runs 14 residues. V was shortened by 2 bases and J by 8 bases, with 15 bases between the two germline ends. Germline lookup yields CDR1 MNHEY and CDR2 SVGAGI. The chain's CDR3 is CASSYAAGGRGYTF. DNA of the CDR3: TGTGCCAGCAGTTACGCCGCCGGGGGAAGGGGCTACACCTTC.

V usage is TRBV21-1 and J usage is TRBJ2-4; the table's D call, TRBD1, was not checked against the DNA. TRBV21-1 is a known pseudogene. CDR3 length: 19 residues. CDR3 region: CASSTVGQGQIGAKNIQYF. As DNA, the CDR3 is TGTGCCAGCAGCACGGTAGGACAGGGACAAATTGGAGCCAAAAACATTCAGTACTTC.

The chain links TRBV11-2 to TRBJ2-5, with a possible D match to TRBD2 (5 bases). The J call may be incorrect, as the DNA end agrees better with TRBJ2-7. Germline CDR1 reads SGHAT; CDR2 reads FQNNGV. CDR3 length: 15 residues. As DNA, the CDR3 is TGTGCCAGCAGCTTAGGTGGACTGGCACCCTACGAGCAGTACTTC. It encodes CASSLGGLAPYEQYF.

The rearrangement links TRBV7-2 to TRBJ2-7; a weak D match, TRBD1 (6 bases). The V gene's germline CDR1 is SGHTA and CDR2 FQGNSA. Trimming removed 5 bases at V and 3 bases at J, with 17 bases between. The CDR3 is 15 amino acids. CDR3 sequence reads: CASSRRTAGDYEQYF. CDR3 nucleotide sequence: TGTGCCAGCAGCCGTAGGACGGCAGGGGACTACGAGCAGTACTTC.

This rearrangement joins TRBV6-1 to TRBJ2-3; D might be TRBD2 (5 bases). The V gene's germline CDR1 is MNHNS and CDR2 SASEGT. The CDR3 length is 14 residues. V was clipped by 2 bases and J by 5 bases, with 11 bases between them. The CDR3 sequence is CASSEQRSGDTQYF. CDR3 coding DNA: TGTGCCAGCAGTGAACAGCGGTCGGGAGATACGCAGTATTTT.